This is a list of T cell receptor beta chains from one sample in a study of cytomegalovirus exposure and HLA in healthy donors. The method was immunoSEQ multiplex PCR; TCRdb's version includes in-frame clones alone and lacks a portion of them. The sample lists 250,000 to 400,000 clones; roughly 88% were seen once. The sample was PBMCs. The receptors stem from a man aged 25-45 years in good health and CMV-seronegative. Each CDR3 is given with its conserved first and last residue. Each record gives: clone size, J gene, V gene, D gene, CDR3 DNA, CDR3 protein. D genes are given only for firm matches. Expanded clones get a size class; other rows say once, few or many, or leave the size out.

NA,TRBJ2-1,TRBV7-9,NA,TGTGCCAGCAGCCCCCCGAGGGGGGGACCCTACAATGAGCAGTTCTTC,CASSPPRGGPYNEQFF
NA,TRBJ2-7,TRBV19,NA,TGTGCCAGTAGTATTAGTATCGGGGAGGCATCCTACGAGCAGTACTTC,CASSISIGEASYEQYF
NA,TRBJ2-7,TRBV11-2,TRBD1,TGTGCCAGCAGCTTAGACCCAGGGGGCTGGGACGAGCAGTACTTC,CASSLDPGGWDEQYF
NA,TRBJ2-1,TRBV4-1,TRBD1,TGCGCCAGCAGCCCCGGACAGGGGGTTGGTGAGCAGTTCTTC,CASSPGQGVGEQFF
NA,TRBJ1-5,TRBV19,TRBD1,TGTGCCAGTAGTAGTATAAGGGGGCTAAGCAGCAATCAGCCCCAGCATTTT,CASSSIRGLSSNQPQHF
NA,TRBJ2-3,TRBV11-3,TRBD2,TGTGCCAGCAGCCCGGGACTAGCGAGTGGAGATACGCAGTATTTT,CASSPGLASGDTQYF
NA,TRBJ2-7,TRBV14,NA,TGTGCCAGCAGCCAAGACCGAGCCTACGAGCAGTACTTC,CASSQDRAYEQYF
NA,TRBJ1-2,TRBV6-1,TRBD1,TGTGCCAGCAGCTCGACAGGGACTAACTATGGCTACACCTTC,CASSSTGTNYGYTF
NA,TRBJ2-2,TRBV9,NA,TGTGCCAGCAGCACACGGAGGGGGCGGGTTGCCGGGGAGCTGTTTTTT,CASSTRRGRVAGELFF
NA,TRBJ1-1,TRBV15,TRBD1,TGTGCCACCAGCAGGGACAGGCAGGGTGAAGCTTTCTTT,CATSRDRQGEAFF
NA,TRBJ2-1,TRBV19,TRBD2,TGTGCCAGTAGGCAACTAGCGGGGGGGCTCGATGAGCAGTTCTTC,CASRQLAGGLDEQFF
NA,TRBJ2-7,TRBV7-2,TRBD2,TGTGCCAGCAGCTCCTCGGGGGGGAGCAGCTCCTACGAGCAGTACTTC,CASSSSGGSSSYEQYF
NA,TRBJ2-7,TRBV7-9,TRBD1,TGTGCCAGCAGCCCTCCCCGACAGGGGCCCCCCTACGAGCAGTACTTC,CASSPPRQGPPYEQYF
NA,TRBJ2-1,TRBV19,TRBD2,TGTGCCAGTGCTAGCGGGCTTTGGTATGAGCAGTTCTTC,CASASGLWYEQFF
NA,TRBJ1-5,TRBV11-2,TRBD1,TGTGCCAGCAGCCTCCACAGGGGTGGTCAGCCCCAGCATTTT,CASSLHRGGQPQHF
NA,TRBJ2-7,TRBV27,NA,TGTGCCAGCAGTGCCGGTGCGGCCTACGAGCAGTACTTC,CASSAGAAYEQYF
NA,TRBJ1-2,TRBV9,NA,TGTGCCAGCAGCCTGCATCCGCAGGCCAACTATGGCTACACCTTC,CASSLHPQANYGYTF
NA,TRBJ1-1,TRBV5-1,TRBD1,TGCGCCAGCAGCCTAAAGCGGCTTCAGGGGGCTCGAGGGGCTGAAGCTTTCTTT,CASSLKRLQGARGAEAFF
NA,TRBJ1-1,TRBV19,TRBD1,TGTGCCAGTAGTATATCTCAGGGGGCCCCCCGTGGTGCTGAAGCTTTCTTT,CASSISQGAPRGAEAFF
NA,TRBJ2-5,TRBV6-1,TRBD1,TGTGCCAGCAGTGAAGGGGCGTTGACAGGGAAAGAGACCCAGTACTTC,CASSEGALTGKETQYF
NA,TRBJ1-1,TRBV6-1,TRBD1,TGTGCCAGCAGTGGGCGGGACAGGGGGCGCGGGAACACTGAAGCTTTCTTT,CASSGRDRGRGNTEAFF
few,TRBJ1-6,TRBV2,NA,TGTGCCAGCAGTGACGCGTACGGGAATTCACCCCTCCACTTT,CASSDAYGNSPLHF
NA,TRBJ1-1,TRBV11-2,TRBD1,TGTGCCAGCAGCCTAGGGGGACAGGGGTTCCTCTTT,CASSLGGQGFLF
NA,TRBJ2-3,TRBV30,NA,TGTGCCTGGAGTGTCAGCGTCAACCGAGATACGCAGTATTTT,CAWSVSVNRDTQYF
NA,TRBJ2-1,TRBV10-3,NA,TGTGCCATCAGTGGAGTAAGCTCCTACAATGAGCAGTTCTTC,CAISGVSSYNEQFF
NA,TRBJ2-7,TRBV4-1,NA,TGCGCCAGCAGCCAAGAGGTTTACCAGCGGAGCTCCTACGAGCAGTACTTC,CASSQEVYQRSSYEQYF
once,TRBJ2-1,TRBV25-1,TRBD2,TGTGCCAGCAGTGAATGGTCTAGCGGGGGGTCCAATGAGCAGTTCTTC,CASSEWSSGGSNEQFF
NA,TRBJ1-2,TRBV29-1,TRBD1,TGCAGCGCCGTCGACAGGGGGTATGGCTACACCTTC,CSAVDRGYGYTF
NA,TRBJ1-2,TRBV5-6,TRBD1,TGTGCCAGCAGGGGGGACAGGGGATTCTATGGCTACACCTTC,CASRGDRGFYGYTF
NA,TRBJ2-5,TRBV4-3,NA,TGCGCCAGCAGCCAAGATCGGGCAGGGGGGCAAGAGACCCAGTACTTC,CASSQDRAGGQETQYF
NA,TRBJ1-2,TRBV5-4,TRBD1,TGTGCCAGCAGCTTGGGGGCGGGACAGGGACTCTATGGCTACACCTTC,CASSLGAGQGLYGYTF
NA,TRBJ2-1,TRBV10-2,NA,TGCGCCAGCAGTGTATCTAGGGGGAATGAGCAGTTCTTC,CASSVSRGNEQFF
NA,TRBJ2-3,TRBV11-2,NA,TGTGCCAGCAGCTCCCCCCTAACGTCGGTCACAGATACGCAGTATTTT,CASSSPLTSVTDTQYF
NA,TRBJ1-2,TRBV5-4,NA,TGTGCCAGCAGCTTGGTTAGCCGCCGAGGGGGCTACACCTTC,CASSLVSRRGGYTF
NA,TRBJ2-7,TRBV6-6,NA,TGTGCCAGCAGTTACCGGGACTCCGGAGAGCAGTACTTC,CASSYRDSGEQYF
NA,TRBJ1-6,TRBV15,NA,TGTGCCACCAGCAGAGGACAGCGCCTTAATTCACCCCTCCACTTT,CATSRGQRLNSPLHF
NA,TRBJ1-6,TRBV27,NA,TGTGCCAGCAGTTTGAGCAGGGGCGGGTCACCCCTCCACTTT,CASSLSRGGSPLHF
NA,TRBJ2-7,TRBV7-9,TRBD1,TGTGCCAGCAGCTCAATCCGGGACAGGGGGAACGAGCAGTACTTC,CASSSIRDRGNEQYF
NA,TRBJ1-4,TRBV29-1,NA,TGCAGCGTACTCCGGGAAAAACTGTTTTTT,CSVLREKLFF
NA,TRBJ1-3,TRBV5-5,NA,TGTGCCAGCACCCCCCAGATAACCACGGGAAACACCATATATTTT,CASTPQITTGNTIYF
NA,TRBJ2-2,TRBV7-9,NA,TGTGCCAGCAGCTACGAGACCCCTCGCTATAAACAGACCGGGGAGCTGTTTTTT,CASSYETPRYKQTGELFF